The text below deals with one T cell receptor beta chain. The sample belongs to a study of shared clonotypes between healthy human individuals. CDR1 is MDHEN and CDR2 is SYDVKM in the germline V gene. V lost 5 bases to trimming and J lost 4 bases, with 17 bases between them. This CDR3 spans 16 amino acids. The data were produced by immunoSEQ multiplex PCR, yet TCRdb's version contains in-frame clones alone and is incomplete. The repertoire consists of about 2.3 million clones, with 85% to 95% occurring once and the leading ten covering approximately 0.4%. This sequence originates from a man between 18 and 35 years old in good health. Some clones in this sample may be carry-over from other donors' samples. The chain joins TRBV28 to TRBJ1-4, with a possible D match to TRBD1 (5 bases). Sequenced sample: naive CD4+ T cells from PBMCs. Subset denoted: CD45RA+ positively selected. CDR3 loop: CASSAGGRRINEKLFF. The CDR3 coding sequence is TGTGCCAGCAGTGCTGGGGGACGGAGAATTAATGAAAAACTGTTTTTT.